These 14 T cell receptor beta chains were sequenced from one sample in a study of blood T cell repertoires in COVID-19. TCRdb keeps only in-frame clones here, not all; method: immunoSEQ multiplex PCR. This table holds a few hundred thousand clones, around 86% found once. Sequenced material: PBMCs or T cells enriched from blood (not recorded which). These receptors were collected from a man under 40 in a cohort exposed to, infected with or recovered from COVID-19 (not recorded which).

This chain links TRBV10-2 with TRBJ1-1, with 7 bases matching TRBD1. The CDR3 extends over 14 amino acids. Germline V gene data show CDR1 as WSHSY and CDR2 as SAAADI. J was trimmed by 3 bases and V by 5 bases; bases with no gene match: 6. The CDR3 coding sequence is TGCGCCAGCAGTACAGGGGCATGGGACACTGAAGCTTTCTTT. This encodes CASSTGAWDTEAFF.

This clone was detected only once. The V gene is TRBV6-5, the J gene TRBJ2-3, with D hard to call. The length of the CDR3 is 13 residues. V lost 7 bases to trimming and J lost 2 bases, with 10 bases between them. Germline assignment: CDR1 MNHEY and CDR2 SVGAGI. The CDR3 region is CASKAPDTDTQYF. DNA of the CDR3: TGTGCCAGCAAAGCACCCGACACAGATACGCAGTATTTT.

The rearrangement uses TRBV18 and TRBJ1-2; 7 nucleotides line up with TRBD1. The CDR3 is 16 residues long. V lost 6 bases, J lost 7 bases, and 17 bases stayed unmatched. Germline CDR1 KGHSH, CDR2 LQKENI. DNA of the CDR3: TGTGCCAGCTCTCCTACTCCCGGGACAGTAGGACCTGGCTACACCTTC. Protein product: CASSPTPGTVGPGYTF.

The CDR3 sequence is CAGRKGGGTQYF. The CDR3 nucleotides are TGTGCCGGCAGGAAGGGCGGGGGTACGCAGTATTTT. The chain employs TRBV5-3 and TRBJ2-3, with 7 bases that match TRBD2. TRBV5-3 is sorted into the ORF group, with uncertain function. The trim removed 10 bases at V and 8 bases at J, leaving 10 bases unmatched. This CDR3 is 12 amino acids long.

The DNA of the CDR3 is TGTGCCAGTACCGGGACAGGTAACTTCGGTACTAATGAAAAACTGTTTTTT. Translated, it gives CASTGTGNFGTNEKLFF. The V gene is TRBV28, the J gene TRBJ1-4, with 8 bases fitting TRBD1. The CDR3 length is 17 residues. Germline V gene sequence: CDR1 MDHEN, CDR2 SYDVKM. V lost 9 bases and J lost 2; bases outside the gene matches: 14.

The CDR3 nucleotides are TGTGCCACCAGCAGAGTGGCAGAAAGCAATCAGCCCCAGCATTTT. It encodes CATSRVAESNQPQHF. This chain joins TRBV15 and TRBJ1-5; D is ambiguous. In germline, CDR1 is LNHNV, CDR2 YYDKDF (reference sequence). The CDR3 loop spans 15 amino acids. V lost 1 base and J lost 1, with 8 bases in between. Variable domain in full (rest from reference TRBV15 and TRBJ1-5): DAMVIQNPRYQVTQFGKPVTLSCSQTLNHNVMYWYQQKSSQAPKLLFHYYDKDFNNEADTPDNFQSRRPNTSFCFLDIRSPGLGDTAMYLCATSRVAESNQPQHFGDGTRLSIL.

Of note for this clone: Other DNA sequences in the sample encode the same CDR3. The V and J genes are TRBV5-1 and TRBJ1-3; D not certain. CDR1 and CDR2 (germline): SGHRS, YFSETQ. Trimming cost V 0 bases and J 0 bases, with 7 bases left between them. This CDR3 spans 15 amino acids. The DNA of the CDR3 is TGCGCCAGCAGCTTGGCGGGGAGCTCTGGAAACACCATATATTTT. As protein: CASSLAGSSGNTIYF.

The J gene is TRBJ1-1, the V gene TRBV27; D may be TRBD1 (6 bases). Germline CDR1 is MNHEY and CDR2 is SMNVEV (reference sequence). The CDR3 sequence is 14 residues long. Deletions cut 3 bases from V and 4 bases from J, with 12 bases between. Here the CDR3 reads CASSFNRVGTEAFF. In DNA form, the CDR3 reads TGTGCCAGCAGTTTCAACAGGGTTGGCACTGAAGCTTTCTTT.

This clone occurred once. CDR3 region: CASSYKGLVSTDTQYF. CDR3 DNA sequence: TGTGCCAGCAGTTACAAGGGGCTAGTCAGCACAGATACGCAGTATTTT. The chain carries TRBV6-5 and TRBJ2-3; possibly TRBD1 for D (5 bases). V was trimmed by 2 bases and J by 0 bases, leaving 12 bases between them. The CDR3 extends over 16 amino acids. CDR1 MNHEY and CDR2 SVGAGI come from the germline V gene.

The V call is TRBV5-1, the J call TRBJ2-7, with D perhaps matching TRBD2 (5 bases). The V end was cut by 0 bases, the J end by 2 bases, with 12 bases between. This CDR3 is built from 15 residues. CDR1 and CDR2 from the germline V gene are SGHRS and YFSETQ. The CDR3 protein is CASSLGGSGTYEQYF. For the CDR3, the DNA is TGCGCCAGCAGCTTGGGCGGCAGCGGTACCTACGAGCAGTACTTC.

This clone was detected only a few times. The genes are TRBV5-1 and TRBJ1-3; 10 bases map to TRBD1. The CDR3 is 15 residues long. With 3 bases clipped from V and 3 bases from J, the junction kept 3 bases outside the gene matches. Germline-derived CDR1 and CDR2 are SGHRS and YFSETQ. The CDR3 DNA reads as TGCGCCAGCAGCTCGAGGACAGGGGGTGGAAACACCATATATTTT. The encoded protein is CASSSRTGGGNTIYF.

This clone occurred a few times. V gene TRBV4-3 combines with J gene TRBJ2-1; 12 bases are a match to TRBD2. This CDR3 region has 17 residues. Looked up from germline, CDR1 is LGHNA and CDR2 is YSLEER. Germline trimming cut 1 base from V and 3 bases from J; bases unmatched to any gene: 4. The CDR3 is CASSQVRTSGNYNEQFF. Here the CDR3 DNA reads TGCGCCAGCAGCCAAGTACGGACTAGCGGGAACTACAATGAGCAGTTCTTC.

This CDR3 is CASSFGGDPVTGGYTF. For the CDR3, the DNA is TGCGCCAGCAGCTTTGGGGGCGACCCGGTTACCGGTGGCTACACCTTC. The V gene is TRBV5-1, the J gene TRBJ1-2; a weak D match, TRBD1 (6 bases). Germline-derived CDR1 and CDR2 are SGHRS and YFSETQ. This CDR3 has 16 amino acids. The germline V and J ends were trimmed by 2 bases and 7 bases, with 21 bases remaining between them.

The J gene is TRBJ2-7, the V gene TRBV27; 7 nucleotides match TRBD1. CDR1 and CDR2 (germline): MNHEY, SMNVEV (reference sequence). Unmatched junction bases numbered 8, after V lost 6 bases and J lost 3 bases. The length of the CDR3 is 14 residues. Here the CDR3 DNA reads TGTGCCAGCAGGGCGACAGGGCGATTCTACGAGCAGTACTTC. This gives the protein CASRATGRFYEQYF.